Presented here are 28 T cell receptor beta chains from one specimen sequenced in a study of cytomegalovirus exposure and HLA in healthy donors. PCR amplification relied on 60 Vbeta primers (plus 13 Jbeta primers). Generated by immunoSEQ multiplex PCR, the TCRdb table keeps only in-frame clones and is missing some. The sample gives more than 95,000 clones, 70% to 80% of which show up once; around 4.9% is in the top ten. The sample comprised PBMCs. The receptors were sampled from a man aged 50 to 60 in good health and CMV-seropositive.

The CDR3 protein is CASSRSLSPSYGYTF. The DNA of the CDR3 is TGTGCCAGCAGTCGGAGCCTCAGCCCCTCCTATGGCTACACCTTC. V is TRBV6-5 and J is TRBJ1-2; D is unresolved. CDR3 size: 15 residues. CDR1 MNHEY and CDR2 SVGAGI come from the germline V gene. Between the trimmed V and J ends, which lost 5 bases and 4 bases, there was a span of 17 bases.

The DNA for the CDR3 is TGTGCCATCAGTGAAAGACAGGGGGTAGATAATTCACCCCTCCACTTT. Amino acid sequence: CAISERQGVDNSPLHF. The chain employs TRBV10-3 and TRBJ1-6; 9 bases agree with TRBD1. Germline CDR1 ENHRY, CDR2 SYGVKD. V was pared by 3 bases and J by 5 bases, with 5 bases of the junction left unmatched. The CDR3 sequence is 16 residues long.

This clone was observed a few times. The chain uses TRBV7-2 and TRBJ2-7, with TRBD1 matching 7 bases. The length of the CDR3 is 13 residues. J gave up 6 bases and V 4 bases, and 6 bases lay outside the gene matches. Germline V gene sequence: CDR1 SGHTA, CDR2 FQGNSA. In DNA form, the CDR3 reads TGTGCCAGCAGCTCGACTCCAGGGGGCGAGCAGTACTTC. It encodes CASSSTPGGEQYF.

V is TRBV7-3 and J is TRBJ2-1; possible D gene TRBD2, 5 bases. This CDR3 has 12 residues. V lost 1 base and J 7 bases, leaving 5 bases between the germline ends. From germline, CDR1 is SGHTA and CDR2 FQGTGA. CDR3 in amino acids: CASSLRGNEQFF. In DNA, the CDR3 is TGTGCCAGCAGCTTAAGAGGGAATGAGCAGTTCTTC.

The chain employs TRBV30 and TRBJ1-1; 7 bases align to TRBD1. The V gene's germline CDR1 is GTSNPN and CDR2 SVGIG (reference sequence). J lost 6 bases, V lost 7 bases, and 14 bases had no gene match. The CDR3 sequence is 14 residues long. The DNA for the CDR3 is TGTGCCTCGGCGGGCCAGGGGGTCGGTTCTGAAGCTTTCTTT. Protein sequence: CASAGQGVGSEAFF.

V and J are TRBV28 and TRBJ2-7; 10 bases agree with TRBD1. The CDR3 is 15 residues long. Germline-derived CDR1 and CDR2 are MDHEN and SYDVKM. The junction had 11 bases not matched to a gene; V was cut back by 8 bases and J by 4 bases. CDR3 sequence: CASLETGGGRYEQYF. Written as DNA, the CDR3 is TGTGCCAGCCTCGAGACAGGGGGCGGAAGATACGAGCAGTACTTC.

This clone was counted between two and nine times. The chain couples TRBV9 to TRBJ2-3; 9 nucleotides agree with TRBD1. The CDR3 is 16 amino acids. V trimming: 0 bases; J trimming: 5 bases; junction bases outside the gene matches: 7. Germline CDR1 and CDR2: SGDLS and YYNGEE. The CDR3 loop is CASSVEGTGRGDTQYF. DNA of the CDR3: TGTGCCAGCAGCGTAGAGGGGACAGGGAGGGGAGATACGCAGTATTTT.

A single count supports this clone. The rearrangement joins TRBV9 to TRBJ2-7, with TRBD1 identical over 9 bases. From germline, CDR1 is SGDLS and CDR2 YYNGEE. The CDR3 contains 16 residues. J gave up 2 bases and V 0 bases, and 6 bases lay outside the gene matches. In DNA form, the CDR3 reads TGTGCCAGCAGCGTAGATCTGGGACAGGGCACCTACGAGCAGTACTTC. It codes for CASSVDLGQGTYEQYF.

CDR3 sequence (DNA): TGTGCCAGCAGTGCAAGGACTTTGGACACTGAAGCTTTCTTT. Translation gives CASSARTLDTEAFF. V usage is TRBV27 and J usage is TRBJ1-1; D is unresolved. The germline V gene encodes CDR1 MNHEY and CDR2 SMNVEV (reference sequence). V lost 5 bases, J lost 3 bases, and 13 bases lay in between. This CDR3 is 14 amino acids long.

V usage is TRBV6-1 and J usage is TRBJ2-7, with a possible D match to TRBD2 (5 bases). V lost 8 bases to trimming and J lost 2 bases, with 13 bases between them. CDR3 length: 13 residues. Germline V gives CDR1 MNHNS, CDR2 SASEGT. This chain's CDR3 is CASALADAYEQYF. The CDR3 nucleotides read TGTGCCAGCGCGCTAGCCGACGCCTACGAGCAGTACTTC.

A few counts support this clone. This chain links TRBV6-5 with TRBJ2-7; 7 bases line up with TRBD2. Germline CDR1 is MNHEY and CDR2 is SVGAGI. CDR3 length: 15 residues. The junction had 8 bases not matched to a gene; V was cut back by 0 bases and J by 6 bases. The CDR3, as DNA: TGTGCCAGCAGTTACTCGAATAGCGGGCAAGGCGAGCAGTACTTC. Its protein product is CASSYSNSGQGEQYF.

The chain carries TRBV7-6 and TRBJ2-3; 12 nucleotides match TRBD2. CDR3 length: 15 amino acids. Germline CDR1 and CDR2: SGHVS and FNYEAQ. Trimming cost V 5 bases and J 6 bases; bases outside gene matches: 6. The CDR3 region has the DNA TGTGCCAGCAGCAATTGGCTAGCGGGGGGGGATACGCAGTATTTT. Amino acids: CASSNWLAGGDTQYF.

This chain links TRBV18 with TRBJ2-1; D may be TRBD2 (6 bases). The CDR3 is 12 residues long. Trimming stripped 3 bases from V and 8 bases from J, with 8 bases between. CDR1 KGHSH and CDR2 LQKENI come from the germline V gene. The CDR3 loop is CASSPGGYEQFF. The CDR3 DNA reads TGTGCCAGCTCACCGGGAGGCTATGAGCAGTTCTTC.

The genes are TRBV4-3 and TRBJ2-7; D is perhaps TRBD2 (6 bases). The V gene lost 0 bases and the J gene lost 1 base, with 10 bases spanning the gap. Germline CDR1 is LGHNA and CDR2 is YSLEER. The CDR3 is 15 amino acids. The CDR3 here is CASSQDNGGSYEQYF. The CDR3 DNA is TGCGCCAGCAGCCAAGATAATGGGGGGTCCTACGAGCAGTACTTC.

The rearrangement joins TRBV28 to TRBJ2-7; possible D gene TRBD1, 5 bases. This CDR3 region has 13 residues. Germline V gives CDR1 MDHEN, CDR2 SYDVKM. The ends were cut back, 3 bases at V and 5 bases at J, with 11 bases in the middle. CDR3 amino acids: CASSFPGIDEQYF. The CDR3 bases are TGTGCCAGCAGTTTTCCAGGGATCGACGAGCAGTACTTC.

This clone was observed a single time. The rearrangement uses TRBV6-5 and TRBJ1-2, with D uncertain. CDR3 size: 16 residues. Trimming removed 4 bases from V and 6 bases from J, with 21 bases in between. Germline loops: CDR1 MNHEY, CDR2 SVGAGI. The CDR3 loop is CASSSLAPGGLDGYTF. The DNA for the CDR3 is TGTGCCAGCAGTTCCTTGGCACCGGGAGGGTTAGATGGCTACACCTTC.

This clone showed up just a few times. This chain uses TRBV2 with TRBJ2-5, with a possible D match to TRBD1 (5 bases). V lost 7 bases and J 1 base, leaving 10 bases between the germline ends. This CDR3 comprises 13 residues. CDR1 and CDR2 from the germline V gene are SNHLY and FYNNEI. Here the CDR3 DNA reads TGTGCCAGCACGTCGACAGCCCAAGAGACCCAGTACTTC. Protein product: CASTSTAQETQYF. Drawing the rest from reference TRBV2 and TRBJ2-5, the complete variable domain is EPEVTQTPSHQVTQMGQEVILRCVPISNHLYFYWYRQILGQKVEFLVSFYNNEISEKSEIFDDQFSVERPDGSNFTLKIRSTKLEDSAMYFCASTSTAQETQYFGPGTRLLVL.

The CDR3, as DNA: TGTGCCAGCAACCCGGGAATTGGGAATTCACCCCTCCACTTT. As protein: CASNPGIGNSPLHF. The chain joins TRBV9 to TRBJ1-6; no clear D. Germline V gene data show CDR1 as SGDLS and CDR2 as YYNGEE. The V end lost 6 bases, the J end lost 7 bases, and 14 bases lay between the germline ends. This CDR3 is 14 amino acids long.

The chain is built from TRBV5-5 and TRBJ2-7, with D perhaps TRBD2 (6 bases). Looked up from germline, CDR1 is SGHKS and CDR2 is YYEKEE (reference sequence). V lost 4 bases and J lost 6, with 17 bases in between. CDR3 size: 14 residues. CDR3 in DNA: TGTGCCAGCAGCCCGGACTACAGGTTACTCGAGCAGTACTTC. Its protein is CASSPDYRLLEQYF.

This chain uses TRBV6-5 with TRBJ2-7; D might be TRBD2 (5 bases). Germline-derived CDR1 and CDR2 are MNHEY and SVGAGI. The CDR3 loop spans 13 amino acids. V lost 4 bases to trimming and J lost 6 bases, with 13 bases between them. The CDR3 loop reads CASSLVHLAEQYF. In DNA, the CDR3 is TGTGCCAGCAGTTTGGTCCATCTAGCCGAGCAGTACTTC.

The chain is built from TRBV10-2 and TRBJ2-2; TRBD2 matches at 7 bases. This CDR3 region has 15 residues. Germline lookup yields CDR1 WSHSY and CDR2 SAAADI. Trimming at V came to 4 bases and at J to 5 bases, leaving 7 bases not matched to a gene. The DNA for the CDR3 is TGCGCCAGCAGTGGGACTAGTTTACAAACCGGGGAGCTGTTTTTT. Translating it yields CASSGTSLQTGELFF.

The rearrangement uses TRBV5-4 and TRBJ1-2, with 9 bases fitting TRBD1. V lost 6 bases, J lost 4 bases, and 10 bases stayed unmatched. Looked up from germline, CDR1 is SGHNT and CDR2 is YYREEE (reference sequence). This CDR3 is 15 amino acids long. The CDR3 here is CASNPGTGSGYGYTF. Here the CDR3 DNA reads TGTGCCAGCAACCCCGGGACAGGGTCAGGCTATGGCTACACCTTC.

The chain recombines TRBV5-6 with TRBJ1-2, with 8 bases that match TRBD1. V gave up 2 bases and J gave up 4 bases; unmatched junction bases: 7. Per the germline V gene, CDR1 is SGHDT and CDR2 is YYEEEE. CDR3 length: 15 residues. For the CDR3, the DNA is TGTGCCAGCAGCTTAAGGTCAGGGGGCGCCTATGGCTACACCTTC. Residues: CASSLRSGGAYGYTF.

This chain links TRBV6-1 with TRBJ1-5; D call uncertain. This CDR3 has 16 residues. Per the germline V gene, CDR1 is MNHNS and CDR2 is SASEGT. Trimming stripped 1 base from V and 0 bases from J, with 10 bases between. The CDR3 DNA reads as TGTGCCAGCAGTGAAGTCTTAGGAGTTAGCAATCAGCCCCAGCATTTT. It yields the protein CASSEVLGVSNQPQHF.

The chain joins TRBV7-8 to TRBJ2-7, with D unresolved. V was pared by 1 base and J by 4 bases, with 8 bases between. The CDR3 spans 13 residues. Germline V gene lookup returns CDR1 SGHVS and CDR2 FQNEAQ. The CDR3 is CASSLGELYEQYF. In DNA form, the CDR3 reads TGTGCCAGCAGCTTAGGCGAGTTATACGAGCAGTACTTC.

This rearrangement joins TRBV5-6 to TRBJ2-3; a possible D gene is TRBD2 (7 bases). The CDR3 sequence is 15 residues long. Trimming pared 5 bases from V and 3 bases from J, leaving 16 bases between. The germline V gene has CDR1 SGHDT and CDR2 YYEEEE. This CDR3 is CASRSLGGATDTQYF. Here the CDR3 DNA reads TGTGCCAGCAGGTCTTTGGGGGGGGCGACAGATACGCAGTATTTT.

This chain uses TRBV4-3 with TRBJ2-7; 9 nucleotides match TRBD1. There are 14 residues in the CDR3. Germline V gene data show CDR1 as LGHNA and CDR2 as YSLEER. After removal of 10 bases from V and 0 bases from J, the junction contained 7 bases not matched to a gene. CDR3 nucleotide sequence: TGCGCCATTGCCGGGACAGGGAGCTCCTACGAGCAGTACTTC. Its protein product is CAIAGTGSSYEQYF.

The gene calls are TRBV27 and TRBJ2-5; 10 nucleotides agree with TRBD2. In germline, CDR1 is MNHEY, CDR2 SMNVEV (reference sequence). Unmatched junction bases numbered 4, after V lost 5 bases and J lost 1 base. This CDR3 is built from 15 residues. This CDR3 is CASSPWTSGQETQYF. The DNA for the CDR3 is TGTGCCAGCAGTCCCTGGACTAGCGGCCAAGAGACCCAGTACTTC.